This TCR beta chain is from a study of blood T cell repertoires in COVID-19. Per germline, CDR1 SGHRS and CDR2 YFSETQ. Trimming took off 0 bases at V and 9 bases at J, with 18 bases between the two ends. The length of the CDR3 is 15 residues. Profiled with immunoSEQ multiplex PCR; TCRdb holds only in-frame clones, not every one. The sample contains 65,000 to 100,000 clones, roughly 80% of which appear only once. The TCR originated in a human donor in a cohort sampled during active COVID-19. The V call is TRBV5-1, the J call TRBJ1-2; D not resolved. The sequenced sample was peripheral blood. The CDR3 sequence is CASSLEGGRAERYTF. The DNA of the CDR3 is TGCGCCAGCAGCTTGGAGGGAGGTCGGGCCGAGCGCTACACCTTC.